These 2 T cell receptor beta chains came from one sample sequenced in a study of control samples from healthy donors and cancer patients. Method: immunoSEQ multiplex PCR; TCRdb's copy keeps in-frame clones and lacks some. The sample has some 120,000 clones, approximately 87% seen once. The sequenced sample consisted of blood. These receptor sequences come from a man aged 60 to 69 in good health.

DNA for the CDR3: TGTGCCAGCAGTTACTCGATTCGGGGGTCGGACAATCAGCCCCAGCATTTT. This codes for CASSYSIRGSDNQPQHF. The chain combines TRBV6-2 or TRBV6-3 with TRBJ1-5, with TRBD1 as a possible D gene (5 bases). This CDR3 contains 17 residues. V was shortened by 0 bases and J by 3 bases, with 15 bases between the two germline ends. Germline assignment: CDR1 MNHEY and CDR2 SVGEGT.

For the CDR3, the DNA is TGTGCCAGCAGCTTAGGGGTTTCCCGACTGTTTTTT. Its translation is CASSLGVSRLFF. The rearrangement links TRBV7-2 to TRBJ1-4; D gene uncertain. This CDR3 contains 12 residues. In germline, CDR1 is SGHTA, CDR2 FQGNSA. Trimming removed 1 base from V and 13 bases from J, with 10 bases in between.